This T cell receptor (beta chain) came from a study of blood T cell repertoires in COVID-19. Turning to the study itself: Acute-phase and convalescent COVID-19 samples originated in the United States, Italy and Spain.

Per the original methods: Reference gene primers were amplified, and this amplification served to estimate nucleated cell counts. Produced via immunoSEQ multiplex PCR; TCRdb's table is partial and in-frame only. D and trimming come from the DNA, and the V and J calls and clone size come from that table. The sample has 180,000 or so clones, roughly 79% seen once. Many counts were recorded for this clone. This CDR3 is 16 amino acids long. Germline trimming cut 0 bases from V and 4 bases from J; bases unmatched to any gene: 6. Germline values: CDR1 LNHNV, CDR2 YYDKDF (reference sequence). This sequence was found in a woman in her thirties or forties with COVID-19, enrolled during active disease. Sequenced material: peripheral blood. The gene calls are TRBV15 and TRBJ2-5; 9 bases agree with TRBD2. The CDR3 DNA reads as TGTGCCACCAGCAGAGATTATGTAGCGGGGGCAGAGACCCAGTACTTC. Residues: CATSRDYVAGAETQYF.